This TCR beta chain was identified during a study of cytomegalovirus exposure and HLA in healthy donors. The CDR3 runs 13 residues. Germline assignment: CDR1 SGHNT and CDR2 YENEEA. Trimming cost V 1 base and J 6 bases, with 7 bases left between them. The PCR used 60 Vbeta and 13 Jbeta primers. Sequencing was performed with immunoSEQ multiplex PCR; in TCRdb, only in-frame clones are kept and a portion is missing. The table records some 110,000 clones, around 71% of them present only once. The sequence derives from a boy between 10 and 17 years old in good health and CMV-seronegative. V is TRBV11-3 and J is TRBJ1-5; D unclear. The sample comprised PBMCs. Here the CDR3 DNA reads TGTGCCAGCAGCTTAGTCCGGGGTCAGCCCCAGCATTTT. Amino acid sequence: CASSLVRGQPQHF.